The T cell receptor beta chain described here comes from a study of shared clonotypes between healthy human individuals. This clone was seen just once. Antigen specificity is unknown. Clones were read by immunoSEQ multiplex PCR, and TCRdb kept only the in-frame ones, dropping some. The sample gives roughly 1,000,000 clones, 75% to 80% of which show up once; approximately 0.5% is in the top ten. The study separated CD4+ cells into CD45RA+ naive and CD45RA-negative memory subsets. Trimming took 6 bases from V and 5 from J, leaving 16 bases between them. The germline V gene has CDR1 MNHNS and CDR2 SASEGT. This CDR3 is built from 14 residues. General study findings and limits: For naive CD4 cells, roughly 5.5% of clonotypes were shared across a handful of donors.

The receptor was isolated from a man in his late teens or twenties in good health. Some clones in this sample may be carry-over from other donors' samples. This chain connects TRBV6-1 to TRBJ1-2; D is ambiguous. Sequencing used memory CD4+ T cells from PBMCs. Subset meaning: CD45RA-negative fraction. The CDR3 spells CASREGSRIYGYTF. The CDR3 nucleotides read TGTGCCAGCAGGGAGGGCAGCCGGATATATGGCTACACCTTC.